What follows is one TCR beta chain and its context. No antigen is known for it. A multiplex PCR was run with 60 Vbeta primers and 13 Jbeta primers. The method was immunoSEQ multiplex PCR; TCRdb's version includes in-frame clones alone and lacks a portion of them. The table shows about 200,000 clones, with 70% to 85% occurring only once. This entry comes from a study of cytomegalovirus exposure and HLA in healthy donors. Per the germline V gene, CDR1 is SGDLS and CDR2 is YYNGEE. After removal of 3 bases from V and 5 bases from J, the junction contained 10 bases not matched to a gene. The length of the CDR3 is 15 residues. Whole-study results and caveats: A later analysis found common viral pathogens apparently linked to several of the most significant clusters. Across donors, most TCRs were seen rarely, yet some public ones were widespread. Most of the TCR beta V segments (in an earlier analysis) were productive either about 87% or about 30% of the time.

Source material: PBMCs. The chain couples TRBV9 to TRBJ1-1, with 7 bases fitting TRBD1. The sequence came from a man between 45 and 60 years old in good health and CMV-seronegative. The CDR3 nucleotides read TGTGCCAGCAGCGGACAGGGCGCCGGGAGAACTGAAGCTTTCTTT. This sequence encodes CASSGQGAGRTEAFF.